This TCR beta chain appears in the sequencing data of a study of PD-L1 blockade in urothelial cancer. In the study overall: About nine tenths of the roughly 30 patients were men who had bladder-origin urothelial cancer. Patients' histories included 0 to 3 prior chemotherapy regimens. T cell content in blood samples showed a median of about 140,000.

Patients were diagnosed with urothelial carcinoma, either locally advanced or metastatic. Produced via immunoSEQ multiplex PCR; TCRdb's table is partial and in-frame only. Of about 82,000 clones listed, around 76% were seen once; the top ten hold more than 9%. The CDR3 has 13 amino acids. Germline-derived CDR1 and CDR2 are GTSNPN and SVGIG (reference sequence). V was clipped by 4 bases and J by 7 bases, with 13 bases between them. This TCR was sampled from a man aged 70-80 years with urothelial cancer. The chain is built from TRBV30 and TRBJ2-2; D possibly corresponds to TRBD2 (5 bases). The input for sequencing was PBMCs, taken around atezolizumab (anti-PD-L1) treatment. In DNA, the CDR3 is TGTGCCTGGAACCTCGGCGGGTTCGGGGAGCTGTTTTTT. Encoded protein: CAWNLGGFGELFF. Based on the CDR3 plus reference TRBV30 and TRBJ2-2, the full variable domain is SQTIHQWPATLVQPVGSPLSLECTVEGTSNPNLYWYRQAAGRGLQLLFYSVGIGQISSEVPQNLSASRPQDRQFILSSKKLLLSDSGFYLCAWNLGGFGELFFGEGSRLTVL.